Only a few counts were recorded for the clone carrying this T cell receptor beta chain. Germline V gene lookup returns CDR1 SEHNR and CDR2 FQNEAQ (reference sequence). This CDR3 has 13 amino acids. The ends were cut back, 1 base at V and 6 bases at J, with 8 bases in the middle. This sample is part of a study of CD8+ T cells in alopecia areata. As for the study in general: Oral tofacitinib (5 to 10 mg twice daily) was administered to treated patients.

The treatment here: oral pan-JAK inhibitor, 5-10 mg twice daily. Extraction and reverse transcription of RNA yielded cDNA as the sequencing template. Measured with immunoSEQ multiplex PCR; TCRdb has only the in-frame clones, and not every one. The data hold a few hundred thousand clones, with about two fifths observed a single time. The clonotype originates from a human donor with alopecia areata. The sequencing here drew on CD4+ T cells sorted from blood, taken between weeks 30 and 35, from a patient treated with tofacitinib. The V call is TRBV7-9, the J call TRBJ2-3; no definite D call. Here the CDR3 DNA reads TGTGCCAGCAGCTTAGAGATAATGGATACGCAGTATTTT. It yields the protein CASSLEIMDTQYF.